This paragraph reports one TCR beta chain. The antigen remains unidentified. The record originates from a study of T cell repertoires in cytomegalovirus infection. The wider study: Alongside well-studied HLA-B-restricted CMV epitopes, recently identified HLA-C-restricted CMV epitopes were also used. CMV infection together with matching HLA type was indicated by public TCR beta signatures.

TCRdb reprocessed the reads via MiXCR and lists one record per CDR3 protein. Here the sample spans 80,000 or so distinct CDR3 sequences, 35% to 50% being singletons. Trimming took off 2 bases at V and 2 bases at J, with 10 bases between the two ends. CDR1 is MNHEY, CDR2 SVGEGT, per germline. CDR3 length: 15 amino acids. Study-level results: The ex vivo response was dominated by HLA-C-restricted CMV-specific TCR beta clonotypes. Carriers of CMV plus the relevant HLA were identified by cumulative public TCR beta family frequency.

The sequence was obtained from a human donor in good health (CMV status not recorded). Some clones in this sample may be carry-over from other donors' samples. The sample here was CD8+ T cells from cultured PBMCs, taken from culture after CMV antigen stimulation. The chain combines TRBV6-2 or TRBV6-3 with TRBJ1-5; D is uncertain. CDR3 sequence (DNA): TGTGCCAGCAGTTACACGCTTAAGGGCAATCAGCCCCAGCATTTT. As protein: CASSYTLKGNQPQHF.